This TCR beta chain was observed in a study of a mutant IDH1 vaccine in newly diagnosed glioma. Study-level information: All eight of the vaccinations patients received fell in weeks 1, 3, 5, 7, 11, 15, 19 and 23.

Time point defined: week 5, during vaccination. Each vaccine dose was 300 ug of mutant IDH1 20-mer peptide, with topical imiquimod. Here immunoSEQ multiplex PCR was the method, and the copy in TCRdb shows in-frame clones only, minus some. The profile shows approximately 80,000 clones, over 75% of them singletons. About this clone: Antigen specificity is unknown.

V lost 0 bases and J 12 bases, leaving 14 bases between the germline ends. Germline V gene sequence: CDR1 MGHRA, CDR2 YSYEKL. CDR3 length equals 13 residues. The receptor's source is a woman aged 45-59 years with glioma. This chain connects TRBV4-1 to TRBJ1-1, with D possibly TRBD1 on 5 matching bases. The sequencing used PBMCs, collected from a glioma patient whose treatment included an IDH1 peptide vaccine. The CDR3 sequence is CASSQEERTTTFF. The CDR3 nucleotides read TGCGCCAGCAGCCAAGAGGAGAGGACAACTACTTTCTTT.